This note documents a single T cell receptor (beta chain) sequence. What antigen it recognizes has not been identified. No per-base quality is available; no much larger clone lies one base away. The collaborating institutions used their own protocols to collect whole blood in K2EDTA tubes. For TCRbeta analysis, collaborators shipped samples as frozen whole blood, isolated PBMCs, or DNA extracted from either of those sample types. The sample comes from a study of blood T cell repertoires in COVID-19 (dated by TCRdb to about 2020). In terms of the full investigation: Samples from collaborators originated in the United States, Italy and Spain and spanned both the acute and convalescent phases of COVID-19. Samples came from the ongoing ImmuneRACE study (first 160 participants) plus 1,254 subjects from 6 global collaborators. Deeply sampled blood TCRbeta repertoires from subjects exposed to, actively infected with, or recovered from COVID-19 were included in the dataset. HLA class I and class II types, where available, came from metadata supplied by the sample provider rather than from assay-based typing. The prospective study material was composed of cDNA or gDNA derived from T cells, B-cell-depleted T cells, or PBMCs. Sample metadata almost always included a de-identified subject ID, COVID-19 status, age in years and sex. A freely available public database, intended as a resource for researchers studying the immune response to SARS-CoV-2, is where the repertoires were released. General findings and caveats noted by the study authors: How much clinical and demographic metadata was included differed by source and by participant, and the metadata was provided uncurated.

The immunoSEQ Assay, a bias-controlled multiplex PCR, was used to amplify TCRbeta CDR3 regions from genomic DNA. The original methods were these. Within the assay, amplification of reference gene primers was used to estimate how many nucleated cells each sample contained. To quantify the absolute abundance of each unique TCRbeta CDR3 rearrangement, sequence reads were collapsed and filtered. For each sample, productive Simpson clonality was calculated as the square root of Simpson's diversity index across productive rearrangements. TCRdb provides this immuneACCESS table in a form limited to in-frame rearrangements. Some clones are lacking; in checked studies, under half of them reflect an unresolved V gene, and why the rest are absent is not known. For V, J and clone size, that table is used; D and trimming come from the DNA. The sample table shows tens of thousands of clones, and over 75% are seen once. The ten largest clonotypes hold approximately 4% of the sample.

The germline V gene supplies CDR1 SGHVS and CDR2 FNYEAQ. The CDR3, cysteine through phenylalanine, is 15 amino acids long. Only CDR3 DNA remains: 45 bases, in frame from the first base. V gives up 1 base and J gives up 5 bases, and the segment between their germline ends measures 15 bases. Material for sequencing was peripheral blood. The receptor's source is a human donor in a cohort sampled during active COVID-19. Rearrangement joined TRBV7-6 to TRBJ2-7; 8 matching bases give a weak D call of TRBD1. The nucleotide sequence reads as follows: TGTGCCAGCAGCTTAGTACAGGGGGGGTATGACGAGCAGTACTTC. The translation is CASSLVQGGYDEQYF.